This TCR beta chain was retrieved from a study of blood T cell repertoires in COVID-19. About the study: COVID-19 samples collected from the United States, Italy and Spain covered acute and convalescent phases. Nucleic acid was either cDNA or gDNA, and it came from T cells, B-cell-depleted T cells, or PBMCs.

Original analysis: Researchers report that nucleated cell counts were estimated from reference gene primer amplification. Assay: immunoSEQ multiplex PCR; the TCRdb copy retains only in-frame clones and omits some. The DNA was the basis for D and trimming; V, J and clone size are from that table. This table holds 300,000 or so clones, approximately 89% found once. This clone appeared a single time. Germline V gene data show CDR1 as SGHNT and CDR2 as YYREEE (reference sequence). CDR3 length: 15 amino acids. With 3 bases removed from V and 0 bases from J, the gap between germline ends came to 13 bases. The sample comprised peripheral blood. The clonotype was recovered from a woman aged 45-65 years who had recovered from COVID-19. V is TRBV5-4 and J is TRBJ2-7, with D possibly being TRBD2 (6 bases). CDR3 amino acids: CASSSRDLASYEQYF. The CDR3 DNA sequence: TGTGCCAGCAGCTCCCGGGACTTAGCCTCCTACGAGCAGTACTTC.